This TCR beta chain was identified in a study of identical twins. CDR1 is DFQATT, CDR2 SNEGSKA, per germline (reference sequence). Trimming took 4 bases from V and 4 from J, leaving 19 bases between them. The CDR3 extends over 15 amino acids. Template switching (which added a universal primer site) was used, and cDNA carried unique molecular identifiers. TCRdb re-called the 5' RACE reads with MiXCR, one entry per CDR3 protein. Altogether fewer than 250,000 distinct CDR3 sequences are present, more than 6.5% being singletons, with the ten largest covering about 1.8%. The table lists this clonotype with many counts. The antigen is not known. Whole-study results and caveats: In cord blood, abundant beta clonotypes had fewer insertions; memory showed no trend. Rather than following the same donors, the conclusions depended on cross-sectional statistical analysis.

These data are also associated with another study on yellow fever vaccine responses in identical twins. In that study: After vaccination, twins' T cell response reportedly seemed partly convergent, partly personalized.

The receptor's source is a woman in her late teens or twenties in good health. The sequenced sample consisted of memory (CD45RO+) T cells sorted from blood. The chain couples TRBV20-1 to TRBJ1-2; D unresolved. CDR3 sequence (DNA): TGCAGTGCTAACCTACTAGGCGAGGCCTCCTATGGCTACACCTTC. Amino acids: CSANLLGEASYGYTF.